This T cell receptor beta chain stems from a study of cytomegalovirus exposure and HLA in healthy donors. This table comes from immunoSEQ multiplex PCR, and its TCRdb copy is limited to in-frame clones, with some not included. The sample lists some 140,000 clones, about 88% occurring once. Sequences were obtained from PBMCs. This TCR came from a man aged 18 to 29 in good health and CMV-seropositive.

The CDR3 region is CSAQRRDETEAFF. DNA of the CDR3: TGCAGCGCCCAACGCCGCGATGAGACTGAAGCTTTCTTT. This rearrangement joins TRBV29-1 to TRBJ1-1; unclear D gene. The CDR3 is 13 residues long. V gave up 7 bases and J gave up 5 bases, with 17 bases separating them. Germline V lookup: CDR1 SQVTM, CDR2 ANQGSEA.